A single sample gave rise to the 18 T cell receptor beta chains below, sequenced in a study of T cells in Graves' hyperthyroidism and ophthalmopathy. TCR beta CDR3 region amplification was performed from RNA transcripts. An initial round of RT-PCR targeting the TCR CDR3 relied on the HTBI primer set. Each CDR3 protein gets one entry after TCRdb re-called the multiplex PCR reads with MiXCR. The sample has roughly 93,000 distinct CDR3 sequences; roughly 56% are singletons. Material: blood. The receptor set was obtained from a woman between 40 and 50 years old with Graves' hyperthyroidism.

This clonotype occurred many times. The CDR3 coding sequence is TGCAGTGCCACCCGGGGGGGCCTAAGTGGTCAGCCCCAGCATTTT. Amino acid sequence: CSATRGGLSGQPQHF. The chain links TRBV20-1 to TRBJ1-5; TRBD1 is a possible D gene (6 bases). Germline V gene lookup returns CDR1 DFQATT and CDR2 SNEGSKA (reference sequence). CDR3 length equals 15 residues. The V end was cut by 6 bases, the J end by 6 bases, with 21 bases between.

This clonotype has a count of ten or more. V is TRBV6-5 and J is TRBJ1-2; D call uncertain. This CDR3 has 12 residues. Per germline, CDR1 MNHEY and CDR2 SVGAGI. V was cut by 4 bases and J by 6 bases, with 9 bases left in between. CDR3 sequence: CASSSTRNGYTF. The DNA of the CDR3 is TGTGCCAGCAGTTCCACGAGGAATGGCTACACCTTC.

This clonotype was picked up a small number of times. This clone may be a read error of a much larger clone one base away. V is TRBV12-3 or TRBV12-4 and J is TRBJ1-6; maybe TRBD1 (6 bases). The CDR3 extends over 16 amino acids. The CDR3 coding sequence is TGTGCCAGCAGTTTAGGCCAGGGGTTAGGGAATTTACCCCTCCACTTT. Protein product: CASSLGQGLGNLPLHF.

Remarks on this clonotype: Since the CDR3 does not end with the conserved phenylalanine or tryptophan, this likely comes from a read error. The limits of the CDR3 on the DNA are not certain, so only TCRdb's listed CDR3 is given. The rearrangement links TRBV6-1 to TRBJ2-2. The CDR3 numbers 14 amino acids, ends counted. Germline CDR1 and CDR2: MNHNS and SASEGT. The CDR3 sequence is CAIRVEANTGELVS.

The sample holds a few counts of this clonotype. V gene TRBV20-1 combines with J gene TRBJ1-5, with D possibly TRBD1 on 6 matching bases. The CDR3 is 13 residues long. Germline V gene sequence: CDR1 DFQATT, CDR2 SNEGSKA (reference sequence). V was clipped by 3 bases and J by 9 bases, with 15 bases between them. CDR3 bases: TGCAGTGCTAGTAAGGGGGGCGGGAGGCCCCAGCATTTT. Its protein is CSASKGGGRPQHF.

Written as DNA, the CDR3 is TGCAGCGCCGAAGGGGACAGGGGGCGTATGGGCCCTTACGAGCAGTACTTC. Amino acids: CSAEGDRGRMGPYEQYF. The chain joins TRBV29-1 to TRBJ2-7, with 12 bases identical to TRBD1. With V trimmed by 7 bases and J by 4 bases, 17 bases remained unmatched. From germline, CDR1 is SQVTM and CDR2 ANQGSEA. This CDR3 has 17 amino acids.

The gene calls are TRBV10-3 and TRBJ2-7; D unresolved. V lost 5 bases and J lost 4, with 21 bases in between. CDR1 ENHRY and CDR2 SYGVKD come from the germline V gene. The CDR3 extends over 16 amino acids. CDR3 DNA sequence: TGTGCCATCAGTTCAAGGTCCGGGCCCGTTGAATACGAGCAGTACTTC. Amino acid sequence: CAISSRSGPVEYEQYF.

Ten or more counts support this clonotype. This chain joins TRBV6-5 and TRBJ1-6, with D possibly matching TRBD1 (5 bases). The CDR3 sequence is 14 residues long. CDR1 MNHEY and CDR2 SVGAGI come from the germline V gene. V lost 7 bases, J lost 6 bases, and 13 bases lay in between. The CDR3 nucleotides are TGTGCCAGCACGGCAGGGCCTTCTAATTCACCCCTCCACTTT. Its translation: CASTAGPSNSPLHF.

The rearrangement links TRBV7-9 to TRBJ1-1, with 8 nucleotides matching TRBD1. The V gene end was trimmed by 0 bases and the J gene end by 11 bases; junction bases not matched to a gene: 5. CDR1 and CDR2 from the germline V gene are SEHNR and FQNEAQ (reference sequence). The CDR3 totals 13 residues. The CDR3 here is CASSLAPDRVAFF. In nucleotides, the CDR3 is TGTGCCAGCAGCTTAGCCCCGGACAGGGTGGCTTTCTTT.

This clonotype was detected ten times or more. This rearrangement joins TRBV20-1 to TRBJ2-3, with D possibly matching TRBD1 (6 bases). Germline lookup yields CDR1 DFQATT and CDR2 SNEGSKA (reference sequence). This CDR3 has 14 amino acids. V was shortened by 4 bases and J by 0 bases, with 11 bases between the two germline ends. This CDR3 is CSATPGASTDTQYF. For the CDR3, the DNA is TGCAGTGCTACCCCAGGGGCCAGCACAGATACGCAGTATTTT.

The chain recombines TRBV20-1 with TRBJ1-5; D gene unclear. Germline V lookup: CDR1 DFQATT, CDR2 SNEGSKA (reference sequence). This CDR3 has 13 amino acids. V was trimmed by 6 bases and J by 7 bases, leaving 16 bases between them. Here the CDR3 reads CSASRMEAQPQHF. DNA for the CDR3: TGCAGTGCCAGCAGGATGGAAGCACAGCCCCAGCATTTT.

Only a few counts were recorded for this clonotype. This sequence joins TRBV7-9 and TRBJ2-2; 9 positions match TRBD2. The CDR3 totals 16 residues. The ends lost 5 bases at V and 6 bases at J; junction bases unmatched: 10. Germline CDR1 is SEHNR and CDR2 is FQNEAQ (reference sequence). The CDR3 bases are TGTGCCAGCAGCCCGTCAGCTAGCGGGAAAGCCGGGGAGCTGTTTTTT. Amino acid sequence: CASSPSASGKAGELFF.

V is TRBV15 and J is TRBJ2-5; 7 positions match TRBD1. The germline gives CDR1 LNHNV, CDR2 YYDKDF (reference sequence). V was clipped by 3 bases and J by 2 bases; unmatched bases: 9. The CDR3 is made up of 16 amino acids. The CDR3 loop is CATSSPAPDRQETQYF. The DNA for the CDR3 is TGTGCCACCAGCAGCCCCGCCCCGGACAGGCAAGAGACCCAGTACTTC.

This clonotype was observed many times. The gene calls are TRBV7-9 and TRBJ1-5, with D perhaps TRBD1 (5 bases). This CDR3 spans 18 amino acids. V was cut by 1 base and J by 3 bases, with 19 bases left in between. Looked up from germline, CDR1 is SEHNR and CDR2 is FQNEAQ (reference sequence). The CDR3 nucleotides read TGTGCCAGCAGCTTAGTCTCGCTAGGCAGGGAGGCCAATCAGCCCCAGCATTTT. This codes for CASSLVSLGREANQPQHF. The full variable domain, in which reference TRBV7-9 and TRBJ1-5 provide the parts outside the CDR3, is DTGVSQNPRHKITKRGQNVTFRCDPISEHNRLYWYRQTLGQGPEFLTYFQNEAQLEKSRLLSDRFSAERPKGSFSTLEIQRTEQGDSAMYLCASSLVSLGREANQPQHFGDGTRLSIL.

Turning to this clonotype: Compared with germline, one end of the junction differs, possibly owing to a read error. The chain combines TRBV7-3 with TRBJ2-6; 8 bases are shared with TRBD1. Germline assignment: CDR1 SGHTA and CDR2 FQGTGA. The CDR3 runs 14 residues. The CDR3 DNA sequence: TGTGCCAGCAGCCCCCCGACAGGGGCCGACGTCCTGACTTTC. It encodes CASSPPTGADVLTF.

This chain uses TRBV11-2 with TRBJ2-5; 8 positions match TRBD2. The CDR3 sequence is 18 residues long. CDR1 SGHAT and CDR2 FQNNGV come from the germline V gene. The junction had 12 bases not matched to a gene; V was cut back by 3 bases and J by 0 bases. The CDR3 is CASSLDWKSGSYQETQYF. The CDR3 DNA is TGTGCCAGCAGCTTGGATTGGAAGAGCGGGAGTTACCAAGAGACCCAGTACTTC.

Note on this clonotype: One junction end does not reproduce the germline sequence, and a read error may be involved. The chain has TRBV10-3 and TRBJ2-7; TRBD2 is a possible D gene (6 bases). Germline V CDR1 and CDR2: ENHRY, SYGVKD. The CDR3 has 16 residues. In DNA, the CDR3 is TGTGCCAGCAGTCCCCATGACGGGGCAGGGAGGAACGAGCAGTACTTC. It codes for CASSPHDGAGRNEQYF.

A remark on this clonotype: At one boundary the junction diverges from the germline segment, which might be a read error. The chain is built from TRBV29-1 and TRBJ2-3; D is possibly TRBD2 (5 bases). Looked up from germline, CDR1 is SQVTM and CDR2 is ANQGSEA. This CDR3 spans 13 amino acids. CDR3 protein: CGVETGVGDTQYF. The CDR3 bases are TGCGGCGTTGAGACCGGGGTGGGAGATACGCAGTATTTT.